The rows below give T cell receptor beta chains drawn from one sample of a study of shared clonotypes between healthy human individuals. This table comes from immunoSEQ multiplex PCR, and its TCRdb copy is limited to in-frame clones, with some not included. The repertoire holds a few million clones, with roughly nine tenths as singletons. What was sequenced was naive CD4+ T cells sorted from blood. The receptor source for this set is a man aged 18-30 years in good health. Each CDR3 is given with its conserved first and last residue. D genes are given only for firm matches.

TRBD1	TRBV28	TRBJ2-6	TGTGCCAGCAGAAGACAGGGCCCAATCTCTGGGGCCAACGTCCTGACTTTC	CASRRQGPISGANVLTF
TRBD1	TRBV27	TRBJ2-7	TGTGCCAGCAGTCAAAGGGGGACAGAAAGCTCCTACGAGCAGTACTTC	CASSQRGTESSYEQYF
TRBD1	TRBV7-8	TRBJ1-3	TGTGCCAATCTGCCGGGACAGGTTTTTAACACCATATATTTT	CANLPGQVFNTIYF
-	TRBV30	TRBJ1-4	TGTGCCTGGCGACGGGGGCTTGGAGGTCCTAATGAAAAACTGTTTTTT	CAWRRGLGGPNEKLFF
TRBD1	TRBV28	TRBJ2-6	TGTGCCAGCAGTCGACAGGGGTTTCTGAACGTCCTGACTTTC	CASSRQGFLNVLTF
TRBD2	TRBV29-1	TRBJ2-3	TGCAGCGTTGATAATGCGGCGGGAGGCACAGATACGCAGTATTTT	CSVDNAAGGTDTQYF
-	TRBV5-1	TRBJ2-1	TGCGCCAGCAGCCAGGCGGGGACCCCCTACTCCAATGAGCAGTTCTTC	CASSQAGTPYSNEQFF
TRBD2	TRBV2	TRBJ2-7	TGTGCCAGCAGTGCCGACAGCGGGAGGCCCTACGAGCAGTACTTC	CASSADSGRPYEQYF
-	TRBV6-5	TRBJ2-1	TGTGCCAGCAGTTTTTCCCCCGGCTCCTACAATGAGCAGTTCTTC	CASSFSPGSYNEQFF
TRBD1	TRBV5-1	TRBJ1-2	TGCGCCAGCAGCTGGACAGGGGGCGACGGCTACACCTTC	CASSWTGGDGYTF